Only a few counts were recorded for the clone carrying this T cell receptor (beta chain). What it binds is not known. The germline CDR1 and CDR2 sequences are ENHRY and SYGVKD. The V end lost 3 bases, the J end lost 9 bases, and 9 bases lay between the germline ends. The CDR3 contains 12 residues. The sample comes from a study of T-cell memory formation after mild COVID-19. The overall study: Among the donors, TCR clusters were largely specific to each donor.

MiXCR was run by TCRdb on the 5' RACE reads, yielding one entry per CDR3 protein. This sample has around 300,000 distinct CDR3 sequences, with 8% to 9% found just once. Whole-study findings and limits: Among CD4+ contracting clones, most were CM and EM, and CD8+ ones EMRA. Contracting clones from day 15 to 85 had balanced CD4/CD8; later expanders favoured CD4+.

The rearrangement joins TRBV10-3 to TRBJ2-1; unclear D gene. This receptor was taken from a man aged 18 to 35 who had mild COVID-19 (a few samples of this study predate the infection). Cell type and time point are not known. Specimen: PBMCs or a T cell subset sorted from them (not recorded which). This chain's CDR3 is CAISDLGPEQFF. CDR3 nucleotide sequence: TGTGCCATCAGTGATTTAGGCCCTGAGCAGTTCTTC.